The present entry profiles one T cell receptor (beta chain) with its context. Distinct nucleotide sequences in the sample also encode this CDR3. The V and J ends lost 3 bases and 8 bases respectively, with 13 bases between them. The CDR3 contains 14 residues. Germline values: CDR1 KGHSH, CDR2 LQKENI. Libraries were prepared by immunoSEQ multiplex PCR; TCRdb keeps only in-frame clonotypes and omits some of them. Counted here are roughly 640,000 clones, 97% occurring once; the ten biggest clones make up around 0.06%. These data belong to a study of shared clonotypes between healthy human individuals. V and J are TRBV18 and TRBJ1-4; the D is unclear. This clonotype was obtained from a woman aged 25 to 39 in good health. Material for sequencing was naive CD4+ T cells sorted from blood. Sample subset: CD45RA+ positively selected. The CDR3 nucleotides read TGTGCCAGCTCACCCCCGGGCGTGTACGAAAAACTGTTTTTT. This encodes CASSPPGVYEKLFF.